Listed below are T cell receptor beta chains from one sample, sequenced in a study of blood T cell repertoires in COVID-19. The table came from immunoSEQ multiplex PCR; TCRdb's copy has only in-frame clones and leaves some out. The table records over 85,000 clones, about 80% of them present only once. The material sequenced was peripheral blood. These receptors all stem from a woman aged 70-85 years with acute or convalescent COVID-19. The CDR3 runs from the conserved cysteine through the conserved F or W. A D gene is named only where the DNA matches it firmly. The size field is filled for only some rows; it gives once, few, many or a size class.

TRBV28,TRBJ2-7,TRBD2,NA,14,TGTGCCAGCAGTTCGTTAGCGGGTTCCTACGAGCAGTACTTC,CASSSLAGSYEQYF
TRBV5-6,TRBJ2-1,NA,NA,15,TGTGCCAGCACCAAAACGGGAGATCGGAATGATGAGCAGTTCTTC,CASTKTGDRNDEQFF
TRBV19,TRBJ2-1,NA,few,12,TGTGCCAGTAGTCGGAGCTACAATGAGCAGTTCTTC,CASSRSYNEQFF
TRBV18,TRBJ2-1,TRBD1,NA,15,TGTGCCAGCTCACCAGGGACAGGTCCGTACAATGAGCAGTTCTTC,CASSPGTGPYNEQFF
TRBV4-1,TRBJ2-3,NA,NA,12,TGCGCCAGCAGCCAGAGGTGGGATACGCAGTATTTT,CASSQRWDTQYF
TRBV7-8,TRBJ2-2,TRBD2,once,17,TGTGCCAGCAGCTCAAGTAGACTAGCGGGGGGCTCCGGGGAGCTGTTTTTT,CASSSSRLAGGSGELFF
TRBV2,TRBJ1-2,NA,NA,14,TGTGCCAGCAGTGAAGCGCGGGCCCCCTATGGCTACACCTTC,CASSEARAPYGYTF
TRBV5-5,TRBJ1-1,NA,NA,13,TGTGCCAGCATCGGGGTAGGCGACACTGAAGCTTTCTTT,CASIGVGDTEAFF
TRBV7-3,TRBJ1-2,TRBD1,NA,14,TGTGCCAGCAGCTTAACGTTACAGGGGGATGGCTACACCTTC,CASSLTLQGDGYTF
TRBV2,TRBJ1-3,NA,NA,17,TGTGCCAGCAGTGACTTCCTCGGTGGGGCGTCTGGAAACACCATATATTTT,CASSDFLGGASGNTIYF
TRBV6-5,TRBJ1-5,TRBD1,NA,13,TGTGCCAGCAGAGGACAGGGCGGACAGCCCCAGCATTTT,CASRGQGGQPQHF
TRBV28,TRBJ1-5,NA,NA,15,TGTGCCAGCAGTTTGTCAGGGGCGTTAAATCAGCCCCAGCATTTT,CASSLSGALNQPQHF
TRBV5-1,TRBJ1-3,NA,few,15,TGCGCCAGCAGCTTTAGCACGAGCTCTGGAAACACCATATATTTT,CASSFSTSSGNTIYF
TRBV7-9,TRBJ2-3,TRBD1,NA,12,TGTGCCAGCAGCTCCGGACAGGGAACGCAGTATTTT,CASSSGQGTQYF
TRBV7-3,TRBJ2-3,TRBD2,NA,18,TGTGCCAGCAGCCCATCTGCCCCGGGACTAGCGAGCACAGATACGCAGTATTTT,CASSPSAPGLASTDTQYF
TRBV18,TRBJ1-5,NA,NA,14,TGTGCCAGCTCTGCAGCAGGCGGCAATCAGCCCCAGCATTTT,CASSAAGGNQPQHF
TRBV6-5,TRBJ1-2,NA,NA,13,TGTGCCAGCAGTCGCGGGGGCAACTATGGCTACACCTTC,CASSRGGNYGYTF
TRBV6-4,TRBJ1-1,NA,NA,13,TGTGCCAGCAGTGAGGACAGAGGCACTGAAGCTTTCTTT,CASSEDRGTEAFF
TRBV5-1,TRBJ2-1,NA,NA,12,TGCGCCAGCAGCTCACAGGGACCTGAGCAGTTCTTC,CASSSQGPEQFF
TRBV4-1,TRBJ2-7,TRBD1,NA,16,TGCGCCAGCAGCCAAGCTCATTTGCAGGGGGTCTACGAGCAGTACTTC,CASSQAHLQGVYEQYF
TRBV5-1,TRBJ1-2,NA,NA,13,TGCGCCAGCAGACCAGGGGATGGTTATGGCTACACCTTC,CASRPGDGYGYTF
TRBV13,TRBJ1-3,TRBD1,NA,14,TGTGCCAGCAGGCCGGGGACAGCTGGAAACACCATATATTTT,CASRPGTAGNTIYF
TRBV6-5,TRBJ1-1,TRBD1,NA,13,TGTGCCGCCAAGGGACAGGGGGCCACTGAAGCTTTCTTT,CAAKGQGATEAFF
TRBV11-3,TRBJ1-4,TRBD1,NA,16,TGTGCCAGCAGCTCGGGCCGACAGGGGAGGCAGGAAAAACTGTTTTTT,CASSSGRQGRQEKLFF
TRBV3-1/TRBV3-2,TRBJ1-1,TRBD1,NA,16,TGTGCCAGCAGCCAAGGCTCCGGGACAGGGGGCAGTGAAGCTTTCTTT,CASSQGSGTGGSEAFF
TRBV11-3,TRBJ1-1,NA,NA,16,TGTGCCAGCAAGGGCAGGGTTCAAGTTCCACGCACTGAAGCTTTCTTT,CASKGRVQVPRTEAFF
TRBV5-1,TRBJ1-2,NA,few,14,TGCGCCAGCAGCTCGGACACACAGGCCTATGGCTACACCTTC,CASSSDTQAYGYTF
TRBV10-3,TRBJ1-1,TRBD1,NA,15,TGTGCCGCCCTTGGAGGAACAGGGGGCGACACTGAAGCTTTCTTT,CAALGGTGGDTEAFF
TRBV20-1,TRBJ1-2,TRBD1,NA,13,TGCAGTGCTAGTCACCCAGGGGGCGATGGCTACACCTTC,CSASHPGGDGYTF
TRBV28,TRBJ2-5,TRBD2,NA,16,TGTGCCAGCAGTCCCCCTAGCGGGGGGGCCCGGGAGACCCAGTACTTC,CASSPPSGGARETQYF
TRBV30,TRBJ1-4,NA,NA,16,TGTGCCTGGAGTGCCCCCCGCACGAGGATGAATGAAAAACTGTTTTTT,CAWSAPRTRMNEKLFF
TRBV28,TRBJ1-1,TRBD1,NA,14,TGTGCCAGCAGTTTAGGACAGGGGGACACTGAAGCTTTCTTT,CASSLGQGDTEAFF
TRBV25-1,TRBJ2-7,TRBD2,NA,16,TGTGCCAGCAGTCCAGGACTAGCGGGGACCTCCTACGAGCAGTACTTC,CASSPGLAGTSYEQYF
TRBV3-1/TRBV3-2,TRBJ1-2,NA,NA,12,TGTGCCAGCAGCCTAGGCAGGGCTGGCTACACCTTC,CASSLGRAGYTF
TRBV29-1,TRBJ2-3,TRBD1,NA,12,TGCGGATCCACAGGGGGTACAGATACGCAGTATTTT,CGSTGGTDTQYF
TRBV19,TRBJ1-1,NA,NA,13,TGTGCCAGTACCCCTCCGGCGGGCGAGGAAGCTTTCTTT,CASTPPAGEEAFF
TRBV2,TRBJ1-5,NA,NA,15,TGTGCCAGCAGCCTCGCCCGACAGGAGAATCAGCCCCAGCATTTT,CASSLARQENQPQHF
TRBV12-5,TRBJ2-1,NA,NA,13,TGTGCTAGTGGTTTGACAGGTACTGTATCGCAGTTCTTC,CASGLTGTVSQFF
TRBV5-1,TRBJ2-1,NA,NA,12,TGCGCCAGCAGCTTGGAGCGTTATGAGCAGTTCTTC,CASSLERYEQFF
TRBV19,TRBJ1-1,TRBD1,NA,16,TGTGCCAGTAGTGCAATAAGGACAGGGGAGGGCACTGAAGCTTTCTTT,CASSAIRTGEGTEAFF
TRBV3-1/TRBV3-2,TRBJ1-2,TRBD1,NA,15,TGTGCCAGCAGCCATCACGACAGGGGTAACTATGGCTACACCTTC,CASSHHDRGNYGYTF
TRBV9,TRBJ2-2,TRBD1,NA,16,TGTGCCAGCGCCCGAGCCGAGGGGGCGGACACCGGGGAGCTGTTTTTT,CASARAEGADTGELFF
TRBV5-1,TRBJ1-3,NA,NA,17,TGCGCCAGCAGCTCGAATCTAGTCAGTAGCTCTGGAAACACCATATATTTT,CASSSNLVSSSGNTIYF
TRBV18,TRBJ1-1,TRBD1,NA,14,TGTGCCAGCTCACTAGGGGGCGAGGGGACTGAAGCTTTCTTT,CASSLGGEGTEAFF
TRBV2,TRBJ2-1,NA,few,18,TGTGCCAGCAGGGTAGAACCCGGGTCTACATCCTCCTACAATGAGCAGTTCTTC,CASRVEPGSTSSYNEQFF
TRBV2,TRBJ2-5,NA,NA,15,TGTGCCAGCAGTGAAAGGCGGGGCTCACAAGAGACCCAGTACTTC,CASSERRGSQETQYF
TRBV5-5,TRBJ1-2,NA,NA,14,TGTGCCAGCAGCTCTCGACCGACAGCCTATGGCTACACCTTC,CASSSRPTAYGYTF
TRBV24-1,TRBJ2-5,NA,NA,14,TGTGCCACCAGTGATCAAGACAGGTTTGAGACCCAGTACTTC,CATSDQDRFETQYF
TRBV7-3,TRBJ2-3,NA,NA,15,TGTGCCAGCAGCTTAGGGAGCGGATCCACAGATACGCAGTATTTT,CASSLGSGSTDTQYF
TRBV2,TRBJ1-4,NA,NA,14,TGTGCCAGCACCCGGGATCTAATAGGGGAAAAACTGTTTTTT,CASTRDLIGEKLFF
TRBV11-2,TRBJ2-7,NA,once,14,TGTGCCAGCAGCTTAGATGTCTACTCCTACGAGCAGTACTTC,CASSLDVYSYEQYF
TRBV7-8,TRBJ2-3,NA,NA,14,TGTGCCAGCAGCTTAACCACAGCTTCAGCTACGCAGTATTTT,CASSLTTASATQYF